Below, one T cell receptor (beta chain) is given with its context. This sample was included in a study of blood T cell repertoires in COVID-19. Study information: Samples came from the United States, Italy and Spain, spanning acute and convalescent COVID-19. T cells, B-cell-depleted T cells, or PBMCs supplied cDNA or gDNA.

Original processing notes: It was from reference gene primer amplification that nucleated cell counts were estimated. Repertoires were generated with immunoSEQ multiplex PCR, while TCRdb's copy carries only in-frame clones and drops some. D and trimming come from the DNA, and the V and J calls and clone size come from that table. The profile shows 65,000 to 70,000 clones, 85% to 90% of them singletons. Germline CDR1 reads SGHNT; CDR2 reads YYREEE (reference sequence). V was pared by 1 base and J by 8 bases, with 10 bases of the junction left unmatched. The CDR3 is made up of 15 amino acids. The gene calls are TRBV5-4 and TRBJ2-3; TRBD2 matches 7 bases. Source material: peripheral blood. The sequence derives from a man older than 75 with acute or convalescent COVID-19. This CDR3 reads CASSLYSAGVSTQYF. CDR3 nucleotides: TGTGCCAGCAGCTTGTACAGCGCGGGAGTAAGTACGCAGTATTTT. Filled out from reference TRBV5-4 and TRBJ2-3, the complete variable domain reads ETGVTQSPTHLIKTRGQQVTLRCSSQSGHNTVSWYQQALGQGPQFIFQYYREEENGRGNFPPRFSGLQFPNYSSELNVNALELDDSALYLCASSLYSAGVSTQYFGPGTRLTVL.